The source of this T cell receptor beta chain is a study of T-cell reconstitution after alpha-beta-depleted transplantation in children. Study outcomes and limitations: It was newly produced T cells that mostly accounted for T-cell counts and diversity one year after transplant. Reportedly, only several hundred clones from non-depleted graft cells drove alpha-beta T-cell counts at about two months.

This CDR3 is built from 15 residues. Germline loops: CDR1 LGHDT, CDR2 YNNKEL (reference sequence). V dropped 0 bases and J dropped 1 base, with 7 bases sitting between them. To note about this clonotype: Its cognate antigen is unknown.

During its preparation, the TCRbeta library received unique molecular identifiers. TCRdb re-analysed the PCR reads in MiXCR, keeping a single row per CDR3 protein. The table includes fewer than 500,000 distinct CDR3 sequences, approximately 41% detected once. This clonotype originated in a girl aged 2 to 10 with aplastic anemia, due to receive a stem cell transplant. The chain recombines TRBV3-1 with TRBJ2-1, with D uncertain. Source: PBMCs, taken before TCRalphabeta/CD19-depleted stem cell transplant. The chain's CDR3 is CASSQDSVSYNEQFF. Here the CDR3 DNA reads TGTGCCAGCAGCCAAGATTCTGTATCCTACAATGAGCAGTTCTTC.